These 27 T cell receptor beta chains were sequenced from one sample in a study of T cell changes during pregnancy in multiple sclerosis. Libraries were prepared by immunoSEQ multiplex PCR; TCRdb keeps only in-frame clonotypes and omits some of them. This table holds about 33,000 clones, approximately 92% found once. Source material: PBMCs (not recorded whether the cells were cultured). These receptors were obtained from a female donor with multiple sclerosis, enrolled in a pregnancy study.

V and J are TRBV4-1 and TRBJ2-7, with a weak D call TRBD1 (5 bases). The germline gives CDR1 MGHRA, CDR2 YSYEKL. This CDR3 comprises 17 residues. The V and J ends lost 4 bases and 2 bases respectively, with 21 bases between them. CDR3 nucleotides: TGCGCCAGCAGCCCTTCCCCAGGGCTACCACCCACCTACGAGCAGTACTTC. It yields the protein CASSPSPGLPPTYEQYF.

V usage is TRBV28 and J usage is TRBJ2-2; D gene unclear. CDR1 is MDHEN and CDR2 is SYDVKM in the germline V gene. Trimming took 7 bases from V and 4 from J, leaving 10 bases between them. CDR3 size: 13 residues. CDR3 bases: TGTGCCAGCATCTGGAGTTCCACCGGGGAGCTGTTTTTT. This sequence encodes CASIWSSTGELFF.

This chain uses TRBV30 with TRBJ1-3; possible D gene TRBD1, 5 bases. Trimming pared 5 bases from V and 0 bases from J, leaving 11 bases between. This CDR3 is 14 amino acids long. From germline, CDR1 is GTSNPN and CDR2 SVGIG (reference sequence). The CDR3 loop is CAWGTGVSGNTIYF. Written as DNA, the CDR3 is TGTGCCTGGGGCACAGGCGTCTCTGGAAACACCATATATTTT.

This chain uses TRBV28 with TRBJ1-1, with D possibly being TRBD1 (5 bases). Germline V gene sequence: CDR1 MDHEN, CDR2 SYDVKM. Trimming left V 4 bases short and J 3 bases short, with 21 bases between. This CDR3 has 17 residues. CDR3 bases: TGTGCCAGCAGTTCAGCGGCGGGGATCGGGGCGGACACTGAAGCTTTCTTT. It specifies CASSSAAGIGADTEAFF.

V gene TRBV2 combines with J gene TRBJ2-3, with D possibly called TRBD1 or TRBD2 (5 bases each). The V and J ends lost 5 bases and 4 bases respectively, with 19 bases between them. CDR3 size: 16 residues. Germline assignment: CDR1 SNHLY and CDR2 FYNNEI. Here the CDR3 DNA reads TGTGCCAGCAGTCGGGGACCCGACGTATGGGCAGATACGCAGTATTTT. It is translated as CASSRGPDVWADTQYF.

The chain couples TRBV27 to TRBJ2-7; 9 bases agree with TRBD1. CDR1 and CDR2 (germline): MNHEY, SMNVEV (reference sequence). There are 14 residues in the CDR3. Trimming at V came to 3 bases and at J to 3 bases, leaving 3 bases not matched to a gene. CDR3 amino acids: CASSLGQGYYEQYF. As DNA, the CDR3 is TGTGCCAGCAGTTTGGGACAGGGTTACTACGAGCAGTACTTC.

This clone was seen a few times. V and J are TRBV4-3 and TRBJ2-1; D is possibly TRBD2 (7 bases). Trimming removed 0 bases from V and 4 bases from J, with 19 bases in between. This CDR3 is built from 18 residues. Germline CDR1 LGHNA, CDR2 YSLEER. The CDR3 here is CASSQDGGGASSYNEQFF. In DNA, the CDR3 is TGCGCCAGCAGCCAAGATGGTGGGGGGGCTAGCAGTTACAATGAGCAGTTCTTC.

The chain employs TRBV10-1 and TRBJ1-1; D is uncertain. CDR1 is WNHNN, CDR2 SYGVQD, per germline (reference sequence). The CDR3 is 17 amino acids. Trimming pared 2 bases from V and 1 base from J, leaving 17 bases between. The CDR3 loop reads CASSEASRSFPNTEAFF. The CDR3 nucleotides read TGCGCCAGCAGTGAGGCTAGTCGGTCTTTTCCGAACACTGAAGCTTTCTTT.

V is TRBV19 and J is TRBJ1-5; TRBD1 aligns across 9 bases. This CDR3 contains 14 residues. V lost 7 bases to trimming and J lost 4 bases; unmatched junction nucleotides: 5. Germline V gene lookup returns CDR1 LNHDA and CDR2 SQIVND (reference sequence). DNA of the CDR3: TGTGCCAGTACCCCGGGACAGGGTAATCAGCCCCAGCATTTT. Its protein product is CASTPGQGNQPQHF.

The J gene is TRBJ2-3, the V gene TRBV21-1; the listed D gene, TRBD2, was not tested against the DNA. TRBV21-1 is labeled a pseudogene. CDR3 length equals 20 residues. CDR3 DNA sequence: TGTGCCAGCAGCAAAATTGGGTGTAGCGGGAGGGCTGCTAGCACAGATACGCAGTATTTT. Translation: CASSKIGCSGRAASTDTQYF.

The J gene is TRBJ2-7, the V gene TRBV19; no clear D. Germline loops: CDR1 LNHDA, CDR2 SQIVND (reference sequence). Trimming pared 3 bases from V and 1 base from J, leaving 7 bases between. This CDR3 is 13 amino acids long. The CDR3 bases are TGTGCCAGTAGTATCGGGTTTTCCTACGAGCAGTACTTC. Amino acid sequence: CASSIGFSYEQYF.

The chain is built from TRBV19 and TRBJ2-3; tentatively, D is TRBD1 or TRBD2 (5 bases each). The CDR3 runs 10 residues. CDR1 is LNHDA and CDR2 is SQIVND in the germline V gene (reference sequence). V shed 5 bases and J shed 8 bases, with 5 bases lying between them. CDR3: CASSGGTQYF. The DNA for the CDR3 is TGTGCCAGTAGTGGGGGTACGCAGTATTTT.

The CDR3 reads CASSRHSINQPQHF. Written as DNA, the CDR3 is TGTGCCAGCAGTCGGCACTCCATTAATCAGCCCCAGCATTTT. The chain uses TRBV28 and TRBJ1-5; D unresolved. The CDR3 extends over 14 amino acids. Trimming removed 5 bases at V and 4 bases at J, with 12 bases between. CDR1 and CDR2 from the germline V gene are MDHEN and SYDVKM.

The chain joins TRBV7-3 to TRBJ1-2; TRBD1 matches 8 bases. V was pared by 5 bases and J by 4 bases, with 15 bases of the junction left unmatched. The CDR3 sequence is 17 residues long. CDR1 is SGHTA, CDR2 FQGTGA, per germline. The CDR3 nucleotides read TGTGCCAGCAGCCCTACCGACCTACCCGGACAGGGCTATGGCTACACCTTC. Protein sequence: CASSPTDLPGQGYGYTF.

The chain couples TRBV27 to TRBJ2-5, with 8 bases lining up with TRBD2. Trimming at V came to 7 bases and at J to 9 bases, leaving 7 bases not matched to a gene. This CDR3 has 12 amino acids. Germline V gene sequence: CDR1 MNHEY, CDR2 SMNVEV (reference sequence). CDR3 in DNA: TGTGCCAGCAAAAAAGCGGGAGAAGCCCAGTACTTC. Amino acid sequence: CASKKAGEAQYF.

The chain recombines TRBV5-1 with TRBJ2-7; 7 bases map to TRBD1. Trimming took 0 bases from V and 2 from J; bases not matched to a gene: 8. Per germline, CDR1 SGHRS and CDR2 YFSETQ. The CDR3 runs to 16 residues. The CDR3 region is CASSLVPDREPYEQYF. The CDR3 coding sequence is TGCGCCAGCAGCTTGGTCCCTGACAGGGAACCCTACGAGCAGTACTTC.

This clone has a single count. The gene calls are TRBV5-1 and TRBJ1-1; 8 bases match TRBD1. Unmatched junction bases numbered 8, after V lost 2 bases and J lost 5 bases. This CDR3 is 15 amino acids long. Germline V gene data show CDR1 as SGHRS and CDR2 as YFSETQ. DNA of the CDR3: TGCGCCAGCAGCTTCGGACAGGGCCTTGAGACTGAAGCTTTCTTT. Residues: CASSFGQGLETEAFF.

The chain carries TRBV7-9 and TRBJ2-7; 7 nucleotides agree with TRBD1. J lost 6 bases, V lost 5 bases, and 7 bases had no gene match. In germline, CDR1 is SEHNR, CDR2 FQNEAQ (reference sequence). This CDR3 spans 13 amino acids. The CDR3 protein is CASSANDRAEQYF. The CDR3, as DNA: TGTGCCAGCAGCGCCAACGACAGGGCCGAGCAGTACTTC. Full variable domain (missing parts from reference TRBV7-9 and TRBJ2-7): DTGVSQNPRHKITKRGQNVTFRCDPISEHNRLYWYRQTLGQGPEFLTYFQNEAQLEKSRLLSDRFSAERPKGSFSTLEIQRTEQGDSAMYLCASSANDRAEQYFGPGTRLTVT.

This chain uses TRBV2 with TRBJ2-7; tentatively, D is TRBD1 (6 bases). Germline V CDR1 and CDR2: SNHLY, FYNNEI. This CDR3 has 14 residues. V was pared by 1 base and J by 2 bases, with 9 bases between. The CDR3 coding sequence is TGTGCCAGCAGTGAAGGGACAGCGACCTACGAGCAGTACTTC. It specifies CASSEGTATYEQYF.

The table lists this clone with a count of one. The V and J genes are TRBV9 and TRBJ1-1; possibly TRBD1 for D (6 bases). Trimming cost V 4 bases and J 5 bases, with 27 bases left between them. Germline loops: CDR1 SGDLS, CDR2 YYNGEE. The CDR3 spans 18 residues. In DNA form, the CDR3 reads TGTGCCAGCAGCTCTCAACAGGGAACAGTGTCCGTCGTAACTGAAGCTTTCTTT. Translated: CASSSQQGTVSVVTEAFF.

The V call is TRBV29-1, the J call TRBJ2-7; the match to TRBD2 covers 13 bases. The CDR3 contains 17 residues. Germline loops: CDR1 SQVTM, CDR2 ANQGSEA. Unmatched junction bases numbered 14, after V lost 4 bases and J lost 5 bases. In nucleotides, the CDR3 is TGCAGCGTTGCGGGGAGGACTAGCGGGAGTCTCGCGGACGAGCAGTACTTC. It is translated as CSVAGRTSGSLADEQYF.

J is TRBJ2-3 and V is TRBV5-1; 12 bases align to TRBD2. CDR1 SGHRS and CDR2 YFSETQ come from the germline V gene. The V gene end was trimmed by 4 bases and the J gene end by 5 bases; junction bases not matched to a gene: 8. This CDR3 contains 16 residues. CDR3 sequence (DNA): TGCGCCAGCAGCACCCTAGCGGGAGGGCGAATAGATACGCAGTATTTT. The encoded protein is CASSTLAGGRIDTQYF.

The chain couples TRBV5-4 to TRBJ1-5; D possibly corresponds to TRBD1 (6 bases). Trimming took 3 bases from V and 0 from J, leaving 16 bases between them. The CDR3 contains 17 residues. The germline V gene has CDR1 SGHNT and CDR2 YYREEE (reference sequence). CDR3 region: CASSWGGSTDSNQPQHF. The CDR3 coding sequence is TGTGCCAGCAGCTGGGGGGGCAGCACCGATAGCAATCAGCCCCAGCATTTT.

This chain joins TRBV5-4 and TRBJ2-7, with TRBD2 identical over 7 bases. The CDR3 length is 14 residues. Germline CDR1 SGHNT, CDR2 YYREEE (reference sequence). The V segment lost 3 bases and the J segment 4 bases; nucleotides outside the gene matches: 7. DNA for the CDR3: TGTGCCAGCAGCTCCCCGGGACTATCATACGAGCAGTACTTC. Its translation is CASSSPGLSYEQYF.

The chain employs TRBV4-1 and TRBJ1-3, with a possible D match to TRBD1 (5 bases). V lost 3 bases to trimming and J lost 6 bases, with 12 bases between them. Germline loops: CDR1 MGHRA, CDR2 YSYEKL. The CDR3 is made up of 14 amino acids. The CDR3, as DNA: TGCGCCAGCAGCCACGCCGGGACTGCAAACACCATATATTTT. The encoded protein is CASSHAGTANTIYF.

The chain employs TRBV5-1 and TRBJ1-2, with 8 bases fitting TRBD1. Germline values: CDR1 SGHRS, CDR2 YFSETQ. V lost 0 bases, J lost 1 base, and 5 bases stayed unmatched. CDR3 size: 16 residues. This CDR3 reads CASSLEGQEFNYGYTF. The CDR3 region has the DNA TGCGCCAGCAGCTTGGAGGGACAGGAGTTTAACTATGGCTACACCTTC.

J is TRBJ2-1 and V is TRBV4-1, with D hard to call. The germline CDR1 and CDR2 sequences are MGHRA and YSYEKL. The CDR3 length is 14 residues. Trimming left V 4 bases short and J 6 bases short, with 13 bases between. The CDR3 sequence: CASSLAESFNEQFF. The CDR3 bases are TGCGCCAGCAGCCTAGCTGAGTCTTTCAATGAGCAGTTCTTC.